This T cell receptor beta chain was captured in a study of cytomegalovirus exposure and HLA in healthy donors. Healthy bone marrow donors made up the donor group. 60 Vbeta and 13 Jbeta primers were used in PCR. Data came from immunoSEQ multiplex PCR; TCRdb stores just in-frame clones and leaves some out. Among some 150,000 clones listed, roughly four fifths were seen once. V lost 1 base, J lost 4 bases, and 3 bases stayed unmatched. CDR1 and CDR2 (germline): SGHNT, YYREEE (reference sequence). The CDR3 totals 15 residues. Sequencing input: PBMCs. The genes are TRBV5-4 and TRBJ2-1; TRBD1 aligns across 9 bases. The receptor was derived from a man aged 50-59 years in good health and CMV-seropositive. The CDR3 loop is CASSLRDRAYNEQFF. CDR3 nucleotide sequence: TGTGCCAGCAGCTTGCGGGACAGGGCTTACAATGAGCAGTTCTTC.